These T cell receptor beta chains were read from a single sample in a study of beta chain features in type 1 diabetes. Measured with immunoSEQ multiplex PCR; TCRdb has only the in-frame clones, and not every one. The sample lists 310,000 or so clones, about 11% seen once, with 0.015% in the top ten. The sequenced material came from naive CD4+ T cells from blood. The receptors were gathered from a woman in her twenties or thirties in good health. CDR3s include the opening cysteine and the closing phenylalanine or tryptophan. Each record gives: CDR3 DNA, CDR3 protein, D gene, V gene, clone size, J gene. D genes are given only for firm matches. Clone size, where shown, is once, few, many, or a class for clones that have expanded.

CDR3nt: TGTGCCAGCAGCTACAGGGGTTGGGTCACTGAAGCTTTCTTT
CDR3aa: CASSYRGWVTEAFF
d_gene: TRBD1
v_gene: TRBV5-6
abundance: few
j_gene: TRBJ1-1

CDR3nt: TGCGCCAGCAGCCGGACTACTAGCGGGAGGGCCGGGGAGACCCAGTACTTC
CDR3aa: CASSRTTSGRAGETQYF
d_gene: TRBD2
v_gene: TRBV4-3
abundance: .
j_gene: TRBJ2-5

CDR3nt: TGCAGTATCCCGACTAGTGGGCAAGAGACCCAGTACTTC
CDR3aa: CSIPTSGQETQYF
d_gene: .
v_gene: TRBV29-1
abundance: few
j_gene: TRBJ2-5

CDR3nt: TGTGCCAGCAGTGAAGGCGCAAGCGTCTCAGATACGCAGTATTTT
CDR3aa: CASSEGASVSDTQYF
d_gene: .
v_gene: TRBV25-1
abundance: .
j_gene: TRBJ2-3

CDR3nt: TGTGCCAGCAGAAGCCAGGGGGACGAGCAGTACTTC
CDR3aa: CASRSQGDEQYF
d_gene: TRBD1
v_gene: TRBV6-5
abundance: .
j_gene: TRBJ2-7

CDR3nt: TGTGCCAGCAGCTTCACTAGCGGCCCCTACGAGCAGTACTTC
CDR3aa: CASSFTSGPYEQYF
d_gene: TRBD2
v_gene: TRBV7-2
abundance: .
j_gene: TRBJ2-7

CDR3nt: TGTGCCAGCTCAAGTAGCTCTGGGGCCAACGTCCTGACTTTC
CDR3aa: CASSSSSGANVLTF
d_gene: .
v_gene: TRBV18
abundance: few
j_gene: TRBJ2-6

CDR3nt: TGCGCCAGCAGCTTCGGACAGGGCTCCTACAATGAGCAGTTCTTC
CDR3aa: CASSFGQGSYNEQFF
d_gene: TRBD1
v_gene: TRBV5-1
abundance: .
j_gene: TRBJ2-1

CDR3nt: TGTGCCAGCAGCAAGACTAGCGGGGGGCTCACCAAAAGCACAGATACGCAGTATTTT
CDR3aa: CASSKTSGGLTKSTDTQYF
d_gene: TRBD2
v_gene: TRBV7-2
abundance: .
j_gene: TRBJ2-3

CDR3nt: TGTGCCAGCTCACCCTTAGCGGGAGGTAACAATGAGCAGTTCTTC
CDR3aa: CASSPLAGGNNEQFF
d_gene: TRBD2
v_gene: TRBV18
abundance: few
j_gene: TRBJ2-1

CDR3nt: TGCAGCGTTACGGACAGGGCCGCCTACGAGCAGTACTTC
CDR3aa: CSVTDRAAYEQYF
d_gene: TRBD1
v_gene: TRBV29-1
abundance: .
j_gene: TRBJ2-7

CDR3nt: TGCGCCAGCAGCGGTAAGGGGGAGGAGACCCAGTACTTC
CDR3aa: CASSGKGEETQYF
d_gene: .
v_gene: TRBV5-1
abundance: .
j_gene: TRBJ2-5

CDR3nt: TGTGCCAGCAGTCTTACTAGCGGGAGAAACTACGAGCAGTACTTC
CDR3aa: CASSLTSGRNYEQYF
d_gene: TRBD2
v_gene: TRBV7-9
abundance: .
j_gene: TRBJ2-7

CDR3nt: TGTGCCAGTAGTAACCCAGGGCAGGGGGCGAATGAGCAGTTCTTC
CDR3aa: CASSNPGQGANEQFF
d_gene: TRBD1
v_gene: TRBV19
abundance: .
j_gene: TRBJ2-1

CDR3nt: TGTGCCAGCAGCTCACAGGGGGCGAGAGAGACCCAGTACTTC
CDR3aa: CASSSQGARETQYF
d_gene: TRBD1
v_gene: TRBV7-9
abundance: few
j_gene: TRBJ2-5

CDR3nt: TGTGCCAGCAGCTTACACCCGGCGGGAGTACTGACAGATACGCAGTATTTT
CDR3aa: CASSLHPAGVLTDTQYF
d_gene: TRBD2
v_gene: TRBV7-3
abundance: once
j_gene: TRBJ2-3

CDR3nt: TGTGCCAGCAGCTCGACAGGGATCTCCTACGAGCAGTACTTC
CDR3aa: CASSSTGISYEQYF
d_gene: TRBD1
v_gene: TRBV7-2
abundance: few
j_gene: TRBJ2-7

CDR3nt: TGTGCCAGCAGCGTAGGTTCAGGGTCTGAAGCTTTCTTT
CDR3aa: CASSVGSGSEAFF
d_gene: .
v_gene: TRBV9
abundance: few
j_gene: TRBJ1-1

CDR3nt: TGTGCCAGCTCACCAGAGGTAGCGGGAGGGTTTGAGCAGTTCTTC
CDR3aa: CASSPEVAGGFEQFF
d_gene: TRBD2
v_gene: TRBV18
abundance: .
j_gene: TRBJ2-1

CDR3nt: TGTGCCACCAGCAGAAAGGGGTCCAGCAACGAGCAGTACTTC
CDR3aa: CATSRKGSSNEQYF
d_gene: .
v_gene: TRBV15
abundance: few
j_gene: TRBJ2-7

CDR3nt: TGTGCCAGCAGCTTGTCTTCAGGTCCTGAGCAGTTCTTC
CDR3aa: CASSLSSGPEQFF
d_gene: .
v_gene: TRBV7-2
abundance: few
j_gene: TRBJ2-1

CDR3nt: TGCAGCGTTGAAGAGATACTAGCAGGCGAGCAGTACTTC
CDR3aa: CSVEEILAGEQYF
d_gene: .
v_gene: TRBV29-1
abundance: .
j_gene: TRBJ2-7

CDR3nt: TGCAGCGTTTATAGGGGCTCCGCTAACTATGGCTACACCTTC
CDR3aa: CSVYRGSANYGYTF
d_gene: .
v_gene: TRBV29-1
abundance: .
j_gene: TRBJ1-2

CDR3nt: TGTGCCAGCAGCGTCGGACAGGTTAGCATGAACACTGAAGCTTTCTTT
CDR3aa: CASSVGQVSMNTEAFF
d_gene: TRBD1
v_gene: TRBV9
abundance: .
j_gene: TRBJ1-1

CDR3nt: TGTGCCAGCAGTGCTACAGAAGCCAACACCGGGGAGCTGTTTTTT
CDR3aa: CASSATEANTGELFF
d_gene: .
v_gene: TRBV25-1
abundance: .
j_gene: TRBJ2-2

CDR3nt: TGTGCCAGCAGTGAAGCTCTTTACGAGACCCAGTACTTC
CDR3aa: CASSEALYETQYF
d_gene: .
v_gene: TRBV6-5
abundance: few
j_gene: TRBJ2-5

CDR3nt: TGTGCCAGCAGCAGGACAGGGGGCGATCCTAGCTCCTACGAGCAGTACTTC
CDR3aa: CASSRTGGDPSSYEQYF
d_gene: TRBD1
v_gene: TRBV27
abundance: few
j_gene: TRBJ2-7

CDR3nt: TGTGCCAGCCGCGGGACAGGGGGTTTGTGGGAGCAGTACTTC
CDR3aa: CASRGTGGLWEQYF
d_gene: TRBD1
v_gene: TRBV28
abundance: few
j_gene: TRBJ2-7

CDR3nt: TGTGCCTGGAGTGGAATTCGGACAACGGAAGCTTTCTTT
CDR3aa: CAWSGIRTTEAFF
d_gene: .
v_gene: TRBV30
abundance: .
j_gene: TRBJ1-1

CDR3nt: TGTGCCAGCACCGGGGGAGCGGGGACCCAGTACTTC
CDR3aa: CASTGGAGTQYF
d_gene: .
v_gene: TRBV6-6
abundance: few
j_gene: TRBJ2-5

CDR3nt: TGCGCCAGCAGCCAAGAGAACGGAGTAGCGGGATCCGTTTCCGTCTTC
CDR3aa: CASSQENGVAGSVSVF
d_gene: TRBD2
v_gene: TRBV4-3
abundance: .
j_gene: TRBJ2-1

CDR3nt: TGCAGCGTTCGGGAACAGGGTAATCCGGAGACCCAGTACTTC
CDR3aa: CSVREQGNPETQYF
d_gene: .
v_gene: TRBV29-1
abundance: .
j_gene: TRBJ2-5

CDR3nt: TGTGCCTGGACGGGACAGGTGTACACTGAAGCTTTCTTT
CDR3aa: CAWTGQVYTEAFF
d_gene: TRBD1
v_gene: TRBV30
abundance: .
j_gene: TRBJ1-1

CDR3nt: TGCAGCGTTGACTCCGCCACCGGGACAGGAGGGGAGACCCAGTACTTC
CDR3aa: CSVDSATGTGGETQYF
d_gene: TRBD1
v_gene: TRBV29-1
abundance: few
j_gene: TRBJ2-5

CDR3nt: TGTGCCAGCTCATGGACAGGGCCGAACACTGAAGCTTTCTTT
CDR3aa: CASSWTGPNTEAFF
d_gene: TRBD1
v_gene: TRBV18
abundance: few
j_gene: TRBJ1-1

CDR3nt: TGTGCCAGCAGCCAACGAGAGACCCAGTACTTC
CDR3aa: CASSQRETQYF
d_gene: .
v_gene: TRBV14
abundance: few
j_gene: TRBJ2-5